This note documents a single T cell receptor beta chain sequence. The specificity of this receptor is unknown. One end of the junction does not line up with germline, which may come from a read error. The data originate from a study of response to subunit inactivated influenza vaccine (dated by TCRdb to about 2018). With respect to the entire study: Deep quantitative profiling of the T cell receptor repertoire was used in the study to follow responses to a trivalent subunit inactivated influenza vaccine. Study-wide findings and limitations: According to the authors, only a limited number of new T cells may be recruited by each seasonal influenza vaccination.

The method behind the library was RT-PCR. Sequencing used an Illumina HiSeq 2500. TCRdb handled the public reads itself, with Q25 trimming in fastp and clone calling in MiXCR, and kept productive beta chains. Identical CDR3 protein sequences are pooled into one entry, listed with their most common genes and DNA. The sample profile shows some 850,000 distinct CDR3 sequences; around 18% of them were found once. The ten largest clones capture roughly 10% of the sample. The germline V gene (reference sequence) sets CDR1 to DFQATT and CDR2 to SNEGSKA. From cysteine to phenylalanine, the CDR3 is 14 amino acids long. Only the CDR3 portion is preserved as DNA: 42 bases, with reading frame beginning at the first base.

The starting material was PBMCs from blood, obtained 5 to 6 days after vaccination. This clonotype was obtained from a man between 45 and 60 years old who received an inactivated influenza vaccine. Donor details come from another sample of the same person, matched by shared clones. Recombination connected TRBV20-1 to TRBJ2-5; TRBD1 aligns with 8 central bases. The nucleotide sequence reads as follows: TGCAGTGCTGGAGAATTACAGGGGGGAGAGACCCAGTACTTC. Its protein product is CSAGELQGGETQYF.